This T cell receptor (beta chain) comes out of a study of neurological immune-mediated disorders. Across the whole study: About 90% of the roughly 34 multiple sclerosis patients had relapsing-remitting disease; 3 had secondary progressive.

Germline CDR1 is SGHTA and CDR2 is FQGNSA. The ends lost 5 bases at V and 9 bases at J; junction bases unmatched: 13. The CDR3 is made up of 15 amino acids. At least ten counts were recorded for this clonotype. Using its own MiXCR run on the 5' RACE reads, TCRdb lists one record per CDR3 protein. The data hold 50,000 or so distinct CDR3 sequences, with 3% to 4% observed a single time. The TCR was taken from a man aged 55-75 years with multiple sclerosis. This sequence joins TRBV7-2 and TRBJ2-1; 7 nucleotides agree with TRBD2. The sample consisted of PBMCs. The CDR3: CASSPRAGTGGEQFF. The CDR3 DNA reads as TGTGCCAGCAGCCCACGAGCGGGAACTGGTGGTGAGCAGTTCTTC.